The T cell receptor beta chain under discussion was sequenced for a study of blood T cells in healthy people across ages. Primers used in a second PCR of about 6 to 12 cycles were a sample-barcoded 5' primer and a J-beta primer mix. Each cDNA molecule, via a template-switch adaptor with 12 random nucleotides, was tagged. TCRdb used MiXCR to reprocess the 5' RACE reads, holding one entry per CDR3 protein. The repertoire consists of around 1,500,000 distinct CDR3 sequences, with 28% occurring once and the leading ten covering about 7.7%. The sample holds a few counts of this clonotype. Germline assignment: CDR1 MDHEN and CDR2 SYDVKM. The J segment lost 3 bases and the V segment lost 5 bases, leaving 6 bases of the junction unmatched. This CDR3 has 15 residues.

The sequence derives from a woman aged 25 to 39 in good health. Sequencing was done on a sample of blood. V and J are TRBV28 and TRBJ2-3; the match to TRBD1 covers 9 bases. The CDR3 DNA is TGTGCCAGCAGTCCCGGGGACAGGGAAACAGATACGCAGTATTTT. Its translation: CASSPGDRETDTQYF.